These 23 T cell receptor beta chains came from one sample sequenced in a study of blood T cells in healthy people across ages. A second PCR, run for about 7 to 11 cycles, used a sample-barcoded 5' primer plus a J-beta primer mix. MiXCR, run by TCRdb on the 5' RACE reads, gives a single entry per CDR3 protein. The table lists roughly 900,000 distinct CDR3 sequences, about 48% of them singletons. Sequences were obtained from blood. Receptors were obtained from a man aged 25 to 45 in good health.

On this clonotype itself: Here the CDR3 omits its conserved ending phenylalanine or tryptophan, so a read error is the likely source. The rearrangement links TRBV11-2 to TRBJ2-4, with D uncertain. V gave up 3 bases and J gave up 7 bases, with 10 bases separating them. Germline assignment: CDR1 SGHAT and CDR2 FQNNGV. CDR3 length equals 13 residues. The DNA for the CDR3 is TGTGCCAGCAGCTTCGACATAAGGAACATTCAGTACTTA. Its protein product is CASSFDIRNIQYL.

This clonotype has just a few counts. The chain recombines TRBV20-1 with TRBJ2-5, with TRBD1 matching 7 bases. The CDR3 loop spans 15 amino acids. Germline loops: CDR1 DFQATT, CDR2 SNEGSKA (reference sequence). Germline trimming cut 0 bases from V and 2 bases from J; bases unmatched to any gene: 6. The CDR3 coding sequence is TGCAGTGCTAGAGATCTTAACAGGGGACAAGAGACCCAGTACTTC. This sequence encodes CSARDLNRGQETQYF.

The count of this clonotype is one. The chain joins TRBV29-1 to TRBJ1-1; D not resolved. Germline V gene data show CDR1 as SQVTM and CDR2 as ANQGSEA. The CDR3 is 11 residues long. Trimming cost V 4 bases and J 0 bases, with 3 bases left between them. For the CDR3, the DNA is TGCAGCGTTGTTATGAACACTGAAGCTTTCTTT. Translation: CSVVMNTEAFF.

The chain recombines TRBV12-3 or TRBV12-4 with TRBJ2-7; D could derive from TRBD1 or TRBD2 (5 bases each). Trimming stripped 8 bases from V and 5 bases from J, with 16 bases between. The CDR3 runs 13 residues. The CDR3 coding sequence is TGTGCCAGCGTCATTTCAGGGACCCACGAGCAGTACTTC. Translation: CASVISGTHEQYF.

The J gene is TRBJ2-1, the V gene TRBV4-3; D is possibly TRBD2 (6 bases). V was pared by 8 bases and J by 8 bases, with 19 bases between. Germline CDR1 and CDR2: LGHNA and YSLEER. CDR3 length: 14 amino acids. CDR3 nucleotide sequence: TGCGCCAGCGGCTTCGGGGGTCTTTACGATGAGCAGTTCTTC. Translating gives CASGFGGLYDEQFF.

The chain is built from TRBV9 and TRBJ1-5; unclear D gene. This CDR3 contains 12 residues. V lost 7 bases, J lost 7 bases, and 12 bases lay in between. Per germline, CDR1 SGDLS and CDR2 YYNGEE. CDR3 loop: CASGRAGQPQHF. The CDR3 nucleotides are TGTGCCAGCGGGAGGGCCGGCCAGCCCCAGCATTTT. The entire variable domain, with the rest obtained from reference TRBV9 and TRBJ1-5, is as follows: DSGVTQTPKHLITATGQRVTLRCSPRSGDLSVYWYQQSLDQGLQFLIQYYNGEERAKGNILERFSAQQFPDLHSELNLSSLELGDSALYFCASGRAGQPQHFGDGTRLSIL.

V gene TRBV4-1 combines with J gene TRBJ2-7; D is undetermined. This CDR3 contains 15 residues. Per germline, CDR1 MGHRA and CDR2 YSYEKL. Trimming removed 0 bases from V and 0 bases from J, with 9 bases in between. DNA for the CDR3: TGCGCCAGCAGCCAAGAACGGGCAGGCTCCTACGAGCAGTACTTC. It specifies CASSQERAGSYEQYF.

The chain is built from TRBV30 and TRBJ2-7; 7 bases match TRBD1. The end of the DNA aligns better with TRBJ2-5, so the J call may be wrong. Germline values: CDR1 GTSNPN, CDR2 SVGIG (reference sequence). The CDR3 spans 12 residues. DNA for the CDR3: TGTGCCTTAGGGACAGTCCAAGAGACCCAGTACTTC. It translates to CALGTVQETQYF.

The chain couples TRBV4-2 to TRBJ1-1; D gene uncertain. The CDR3 has 14 residues. The germline CDR1 and CDR2 sequences are LGHNA and YNFKEQ. V lost 0 bases to trimming and J lost 4 bases, with 9 bases between them. The CDR3 is CASSQDPGTTEAFF. The CDR3 bases are TGTGCCAGCAGCCAAGATCCAGGAACCACTGAAGCTTTCTTT.

This clonotype was detected once. The chain combines TRBV6-6 with TRBJ2-3; 7 nucleotides align to TRBD1. Germline V gene sequence: CDR1 MNHNY, CDR2 SVGAGI (reference sequence). The CDR3 contains 15 residues. V was clipped by 5 bases and J by 4 bases; unmatched bases: 9. The CDR3 DNA reads as TGTGCCAGCAGTGAGGGACAGCGCCTCGCAGATACGCAGTATTTT. Protein: CASSEGQRLADTQYF.

The genes are TRBV20-1 and TRBJ2-7; 8 bases agree with TRBD2. Germline CDR1 reads DFQATT; CDR2 reads SNEGSKA (reference sequence). This CDR3 contains 15 residues. V shed 0 bases, J shed 9 bases, and the junction held 13 bases outside the gene matches. The CDR3 DNA follows: TGCAGTGCTAGAGATGGAGAGGGACTAGAGGACGGGCAGTACTTC. Amino acids: CSARDGEGLEDGQYF.

The chain joins TRBV6-5 to TRBJ1-1, with D maybe TRBD1 (6 bases). The CDR3 length is 16 residues. V was clipped by 0 bases and J by 4 bases, with 15 bases between them. Germline V gene sequence: CDR1 MNHEY, CDR2 SVGAGI. CDR3 nucleotides: TGTGCCAGCAGTTACTCGATTTTGGGGGGCGGCACTGAAGCTTTCTTT. It is translated as CASSYSILGGGTEAFF.

This clonotype was detected a few times. The chain combines TRBV10-2 with TRBJ2-7; D may correspond to TRBD1 or TRBD2 (5 bases each). From germline, CDR1 is WSHSY and CDR2 SAAADI. The V and J ends lost 9 bases and 2 bases respectively, with 17 bases between them. CDR3 length: 14 amino acids. CDR3 region: CASYAGTATYEQYF. The CDR3 nucleotides read TGCGCCAGTTACGCCGGGACCGCGACCTACGAGCAGTACTTC.

Details on this clonotype: The junction departs from the called germline gene at one end, perhaps through a read error. The chain employs TRBV4-1 and TRBJ2-7; D is possibly TRBD2 (7 bases). Germline CDR1 reads MGHRA; CDR2 reads YSYEKL. This CDR3 has 17 residues. The CDR3 region has the DNA TGCACCAGCAGCCAAGGAGGGGGGGACGGAAGATCCTACGAGCAGTACTTC. Translating gives CTSSQGGGDGRSYEQYF.

This clonotype was observed many times. The V call is TRBV12-3 or TRBV12-4, the J call TRBJ2-7, with 9 nucleotides matching TRBD1. J was trimmed by 4 bases and V by 6 bases; bases with no gene match: 7. The CDR3 runs to 14 residues. Written as DNA, the CDR3 is TGTGCCAGCAGCAAGGACAGGGGTCGGTACGAGCAGTACTTC. This sequence encodes CASSKDRGRYEQYF.

The chain is built from TRBV30 and TRBJ2-7, with TRBD2 identical over 8 bases. CDR1 is GTSNPN, CDR2 SVGIG, per germline (reference sequence). The V and J ends lost 0 bases and 2 bases, in that order; junction bases with no gene match: 3. The CDR3 is 14 amino acids. CDR3 bases: TGTGCCTGGAGTGTAAGCGGGGGCCCCTACGAGCAGTACTTC. Translated: CAWSVSGGPYEQYF.

V and J are TRBV2 and TRBJ1-5; D is possibly TRBD1 (5 bases). Trimming took 4 bases from V and 1 from J, leaving 11 bases between them. The CDR3 extends over 15 amino acids. Germline CDR1 and CDR2: SNHLY and FYNNEI. Written as DNA, the CDR3 is TGTGCCAGCAGTGGACAGTCATCCAGCAATCAGCCCCAGCATTTT. It codes for CASSGQSSSNQPQHF.

This clonotype has only a few counts. The chain joins TRBV29-1 to TRBJ2-7, with a weak D call TRBD1 (6 bases). Germline CDR1 SQVTM, CDR2 ANQGSEA. The ends were cut back, 4 bases at V and 4 bases at J, with 11 bases in the middle. This CDR3 comprises 12 residues. The CDR3 DNA is TGCAGCGTTGTTACAGGGCTGTACGAGCAGTACTTC. Translating gives CSVVTGLYEQYF.

The rearrangement joins TRBV7-2 to TRBJ2-7; the D gene is possibly TRBD2 (6 bases). Trimming took 4 bases from V and 3 from J, leaving 16 bases between them. There are 15 residues in the CDR3. Per germline, CDR1 SGHTA and CDR2 FQGNSA. CDR3 loop: CASSWIAESLYEQYF. The CDR3 DNA sequence: TGTGCCAGCAGCTGGATAGCGGAGTCTCTCTACGAGCAGTACTTC. The whole variable domain, remainder taken from reference TRBV7-2 and TRBJ2-7, is GAGVSQSPSNKVTEKGKDVELRCDPISGHTALYWYRQSLGQGLEFLIYFQGNSAPDKSGLPSDRFSAERTGGSVSTLTIQRTQQEDSAVYLCASSWIAESLYEQYFGPGTRLTVT.

This clonotype occurred once. V and J are TRBV30 and TRBJ2-3; D gene unclear. Germline values: CDR1 GTSNPN, CDR2 SVGIG (reference sequence). This CDR3 spans 14 amino acids. V was trimmed by 5 bases and J by 4 bases, leaving 16 bases between them. CDR3 sequence (DNA): TGTGCCTGGCGCCAGACCGGGCCGGCAGATACGCAGTATTTT. It codes for CAWRQTGPADTQYF.

The V gene is TRBV12-5, the J gene TRBJ2-4; D might be TRBD1 (5 bases). This CDR3 comprises 13 residues. The germline V gene encodes CDR1 LGHNT and CDR2 FRNRAP. The ends were cut back, 0 bases at V and 13 bases at J, with 13 bases in the middle. CDR3 loop: CASGLVLPGLQYF. In DNA form, the CDR3 reads TGTGCTAGTGGTTTGGTCCTCCCAGGGTTGCAGTACTTC.

The V call is TRBV2, the J call TRBJ1-6; 8 bases align to TRBD1. The length of the CDR3 is 16 residues. J was trimmed by 7 bases and V by 6 bases; bases with no gene match: 11. The V gene's germline CDR1 is SNHLY and CDR2 FYNNEI. The CDR3 DNA reads as TGTGCCAGCAGCGCGGACAGGGCTTCCAACAATTCACCCCTCCACTTT. Translating gives CASSADRASNNSPLHF.

CDR3 region: CASSVGLAGVEQYF. The CDR3 coding sequence is TGTGCCAGCAGCGTCGGACTAGCGGGGGTCGAGCAGTACTTC. The chain uses TRBV9 and TRBJ2-7; TRBD2 agrees at 13 bases. This CDR3 has 14 residues. Unmatched junction bases numbered 2, after V lost 2 bases and J lost 6 bases. Germline CDR1 reads SGDLS; CDR2 reads YYNGEE.